Given below is one T cell receptor beta chain in context. The source of the sample is a study of blood T cell repertoires in COVID-19. Method: immunoSEQ multiplex PCR; TCRdb's copy keeps in-frame clones and lacks some. The sample lists around 260,000 clones, around nine tenths occurring once. Germline V CDR1 and CDR2: LGHNT, FRNRAP. There are 14 residues in the CDR3. Trimming left V 6 bases short and J 8 bases short, with 16 bases between. This chain uses TRBV12-5 with TRBJ1-4, with a possible D match to TRBD1 (5 bases). Sequencing was done on a sample of peripheral blood. The clonotype was recovered from a man aged 35 to 55 who had recovered from COVID-19. The DNA for the CDR3 is TGTGCTAGTGGCCTCGGGGGTTTGAGAGAAAAACTGTTTTTT. Translated, it gives CASGLGGLREKLFF.